One and the same sample provided the 30 T cell receptor beta chains below, sequenced in a study of spatial heterogeneity in lung cancer. A single record per CDR3 protein comes from TCRdb applying MiXCR to the 5' RACE reads. Of about 23,000 distinct CDR3 sequences in the sample, approximately 4.7% were seen once. The time point was: sample taken at primary tumor resection. Unsorted whole RNA of tumor, nontumor lung or frozen PBMC was sequenced. The sequencing here drew on PBMCs, taken at surgery. These receptors came from a male donor with early-stage non-small cell lung cancer.

The table lists this clonotype with many counts. This chain joins TRBV19 and TRBJ1-5; D gene ambiguous. Germline CDR1 LNHDA, CDR2 SQIVND (reference sequence). Trimming left V 4 bases short and J 0 bases short, with 10 bases between. This CDR3 has 15 residues. The CDR3: CASSSVSYSNQPQHF. The CDR3, as DNA: TGTGCCAGTAGTAGCGTCAGCTATAGCAATCAGCCCCAGCATTTT.

Ten or more counts support this clonotype. In DNA form, the CDR3 reads TGCGCCAGCAACACGCCTTGGGGCTACAGGGAGACCCAGTACTTC. As protein: CASNTPWGYRETQYF. The rearrangement joins TRBV23-1 to TRBJ2-5; TRBD1 might be the D (5 bases). TRBV23-1 is sorted into the ORF group, with uncertain function. CDR3 length: 15 residues. Trimming shortened V by 7 bases and J by 5 bases, and 20 bases separated the two germline ends.

This clonotype is medium-sized within its sample. The CDR3 sequence is CASSLGASTDTQYF. The CDR3 region has the DNA TGTGCCAGCAGCTTAGGGGCTAGCACAGATACGCAGTATTTT. The chain uses TRBV7-2 and TRBJ2-3; D uncertain. Germline V gene data show CDR1 as SGHTA and CDR2 as FQGNSA. The V end was cut by 1 base, the J end by 0 bases, with 5 bases between. The CDR3 runs 14 residues.

This clonotype was seen ten or more times. This sequence joins TRBV7-8 and TRBJ2-2; D perhaps matches TRBD2 (7 bases). Germline assignment: CDR1 SGHVS and CDR2 FQNEAQ. V shed 5 bases and J shed 7 bases, with 20 bases lying between them. The CDR3 consists of 16 residues. DNA of the CDR3: TGTGCCAGCAGCCAGGGGAGCGGGACCTCTAGCGGGGAGCTGTTTTTT. Translating it yields CASSQGSGTSSGELFF.

This clonotype came up many times. This sequence joins TRBV20-1 and TRBJ1-1, with a tentative D call TRBD1 (6 bases). This CDR3 has 13 residues. Trimming removed 4 bases at V and 2 bases at J, with 11 bases between. The germline CDR1 and CDR2 sequences are DFQATT and SNEGSKA (reference sequence). The CDR3 DNA follows: TGCAGTGCTACTGACAGGCCCAACACTGAAGCTTTCTTT. It specifies CSATDRPNTEAFF.

This clonotype was picked up many times. This chain connects TRBV3-1 to TRBJ2-3; TRBD2 aligns across 9 bases. This CDR3 has 18 residues. After removal of 4 bases from V and 6 bases from J, the junction contained 17 bases not matched to a gene. In germline, CDR1 is LGHDT, CDR2 YNNKEL (reference sequence). The CDR3 reads CASSPPRERGATSDTQYF. The CDR3 nucleotides are TGTGCCAGCAGCCCACCACGAGAGCGGGGGGCCACCTCGGATACGCAGTATTTT.

This clonotype was seen ten or more times. The rearrangement uses TRBV6-5 and TRBJ2-3; tentative D call: TRBD2 (5 bases). In germline, CDR1 is MNHEY, CDR2 SVGAGI. The CDR3 length is 15 residues. Trimming took off 3 bases at V and 8 bases at J, with 18 bases between the two ends. The CDR3 loop reads CASSYNPVGAGTQYF. The CDR3 DNA sequence: TGTGCCAGCAGTTATAATCCCGTGGGAGCAGGTACGCAGTATTTT.

This clonotype was seen repeatedly, ten times or more. The rearrangement joins TRBV5-1 to TRBJ2-1, with D unresolved. This CDR3 is built from 12 residues. Trimming cost V 4 bases and J 10 bases, with 12 bases left between them. CDR1 and CDR2 (germline): SGHRS, YFSETQ. CDR3 residues: CASSQALEEQFF. The CDR3 region has the DNA TGCGCCAGCAGCCAGGCTTTGGAAGAGCAGTTCTTC.

There are many counts of this clonotype. This sequence joins TRBV11-2 and TRBJ2-4, with D possibly matching TRBD1 (6 bases). CDR1 is SGHAT and CDR2 is FQNNGV in the germline V gene. V lost 1 base and J 0 bases, leaving 7 bases between the germline ends. This CDR3 has 15 residues. The DNA of the CDR3 is TGTGCCAGCAGCTTAGCAGGGGCAGCCAAAAACATTCAGTACTTC. Translated, it gives CASSLAGAAKNIQYF. Full variable domain (outside the CDR3, taken from reference TRBV11-2 and TRBJ2-4): EAGVAQSPRYKIIEKRQSVAFWCNPISGHATLYWYQQILGQGPKLLIQFQNNGVVDDSQLPKDRFSAERLKGVDSTLKIQPAKLEDSAVYLCASSLAGAAKNIQYFGAGTRLSVL.

This clonotype has a count of ten or more. The chain combines TRBV7-2 with TRBJ2-7, with unresolved D. V lost 5 bases to trimming and J lost 3 bases, with 5 bases between them. The V gene's germline CDR1 is SGHTA and CDR2 FQGNSA. The CDR3 sequence is 11 residues long. The CDR3 sequence: CASSQFYEQYF. CDR3 nucleotides: TGTGCCAGCAGCCAATTCTACGAGCAGTACTTC. The entire variable domain, with the rest obtained from reference TRBV7-2 and TRBJ2-7, is as follows: GAGVSQSPSNKVTEKGKDVELRCDPISGHTALYWYRQSLGQGLEFLIYFQGNSAPDKSGLPSDRFSAERTGGSVSTLTIQRTQQEDSAVYLCASSQFYEQYFGPGTRLTVT.

By share, this clonotype ranks as medium-sized. The V and J genes are TRBV7-2 and TRBJ2-5; D is unclear. Germline V gene sequence: CDR1 SGHTA, CDR2 FQGNSA. The CDR3 totals 11 residues. With 2 bases removed from V and 2 bases from J, the gap between germline ends came to 0 bases. The CDR3 region has the DNA TGTGCCAGCAGCTTACAAGAGACCCAGTACTTC. This sequence encodes CASSLQETQYF.

This clonotype has a count of ten or more. The chain carries TRBV19 and TRBJ2-1; D not resolved. This CDR3 has 13 amino acids. V was cut by 3 bases and J by 9 bases, with 12 bases left in between. Germline-derived CDR1 and CDR2 are LNHDA and SQIVND (reference sequence). The CDR3 DNA sequence: TGTGCCAGTAGTATTTCCGGGTTTGGTGAGCAGTTCTTC. Protein product: CASSISGFGEQFF.

This clonotype was observed at least ten times. This chain links TRBV7-2 with TRBJ2-3, with 10 bases identical to TRBD2. J was trimmed by 2 bases and V by 0 bases; bases with no gene match: 2. Germline V lookup: CDR1 SGHTA, CDR2 FQGNSA. This CDR3 region has 16 residues. DNA for the CDR3: TGTGCCAGCAGCTTAGCTAGCGGGGGGACCACAGATACGCAGTATTTT. Translated, it gives CASSLASGGTTDTQYF. The variable domain in full, completed from reference TRBV7-2 and TRBJ2-3, reads GAGVSQSPSNKVTEKGKDVELRCDPISGHTALYWYRQSLGQGLEFLIYFQGNSAPDKSGLPSDRFSAERTGGSVSTLTIQRTQQEDSAVYLCASSLASGGTTDTQYFGPGTRLTVL.

This clonotype was recorded once. The rearrangement joins TRBV7-8 to TRBJ2-2; D is undetermined. Trimming shortened V by 3 bases and J by 0 bases, and 11 bases separated the two germline ends. Germline V gene sequence: CDR1 SGHVS, CDR2 FQNEAQ. This CDR3 contains 16 residues. CDR3: CASSFWLISNTGELFF. CDR3 bases: TGTGCCAGCAGCTTTTGGCTGATATCGAACACCGGGGAGCTGTTTTTT.

This clonotype was seen ten or more times. The chain recombines TRBV5-1 with TRBJ1-1, with TRBD1 as a possible D gene (5 bases). In germline, CDR1 is SGHRS, CDR2 YFSETQ. CDR3 length: 14 residues. Deletions cut 4 bases from V and 0 bases from J, with 10 bases between. The CDR3 region is CASSTTGMNTEAFF. CDR3 nucleotide sequence: TGCGCCAGCAGCACAACAGGAATGAACACTGAAGCTTTCTTT.

This clonotype was counted a few times. The chain couples TRBV28 to TRBJ2-3; possible D gene TRBD2, 5 bases. The CDR3 is 14 residues long. CDR1 is MDHEN, CDR2 SYDVKM, per germline. V lost 7 bases and J 0 bases, leaving 11 bases between the germline ends. DNA of the CDR3: TGTGCCAGCACCTCCCGGGGAAGCACAGATACGCAGTATTTT. Its protein is CASTSRGSTDTQYF.

In this sample, this clonotype turned up many times. The V gene is TRBV20-1, the J gene TRBJ2-1; D remains ambiguous. This CDR3 is 14 amino acids long. V dropped 0 bases and J dropped 5 bases, with 11 bases sitting between them. Germline lookup yields CDR1 DFQATT and CDR2 SNEGSKA (reference sequence). Written as DNA, the CDR3 is TGCAGTGCTAGAGAGATAGGTGTCCACAATGAGCAGTTCTTC. It specifies CSAREIGVHNEQFF.

This clonotype has at least ten counts. This chain joins TRBV3-1 and TRBJ2-5, with D tentatively TRBD1 or TRBD2 (5 bases each). V lost 4 bases and J lost 4, with 16 bases in between. Per germline, CDR1 LGHDT and CDR2 YNNKEL (reference sequence). CDR3 length: 15 residues. CDR3 region: CASSPSGTRRETQYF. The CDR3 DNA reads TGTGCCAGCAGCCCATCCGGGACGAGGAGAGAGACCCAGTACTTC.

This clonotype was observed a handful of times. A much larger clone lies one base from this, so it may be a read error. The CDR3 DNA is TGTACCAGCAACTTACAGGGCTACGAGCAGTACTTC. It translates to CTSNLQGYEQYF. The chain uses TRBV28 and TRBJ2-7; a weak D match, TRBD1 (6 bases). CDR3 size: 12 residues. CDR1 MDHEN and CDR2 SYDVKM come from the germline V gene.

This clonotype was observed at least ten times. The CDR3 loop reads CASSVPASGPYEQYF. CDR3 in DNA: TGTGCCAGCAGTGTGCCCGCTAGCGGGCCCTACGAGCAGTACTTC. This sequence joins TRBV2 and TRBJ2-7, with 8 bases lining up with TRBD2. Germline V gene data show CDR1 as SNHLY and CDR2 as FYNNEI. Unmatched junction bases numbered 7, after V lost 4 bases and J lost 2 bases. This CDR3 has 15 amino acids.

This clonotype has at least ten counts. V and J are TRBV7-2 and TRBJ2-4; D call uncertain. CDR1 is SGHTA, CDR2 FQGNSA, per germline. This CDR3 has 15 residues. V shed 6 bases and J shed 1 base, with 13 bases lying between them. CDR3 sequence reads: CASSLGALAKNIQYF. CDR3 bases: TGTGCCAGCAGTCTGGGCGCCTTGGCCAAAAACATTCAGTACTTC.

This clonotype was counted at least ten times. The chain couples TRBV7-3 to TRBJ2-1; TRBD2 aligns across 9 bases. The length of the CDR3 is 15 residues. Germline assignment: CDR1 SGHTA and CDR2 FQGTGA. V was clipped by 5 bases and J by 5 bases; unmatched bases: 7. The CDR3 DNA reads as TGTGCCAGCAGCCGTGGGGCGGGAGGGAACAATGAGCAGTTCTTC. It is translated as CASSRGAGGNNEQFF.

This clonotype ranks as medium-sized. The chain links TRBV28 to TRBJ1-4, with a tentative D call TRBD1 (6 bases). CDR1 and CDR2 from the germline V gene are MDHEN and SYDVKM. The CDR3 has 13 amino acids. V lost 7 bases and J lost 7, with 13 bases in between. The CDR3 protein is CASNEGGGEKLFF. The DNA of the CDR3 is TGTGCCAGCAACGAGGGGGGAGGTGAAAAACTGTTTTTT.

This clonotype was detected ten times or more. The chain combines TRBV10-3 with TRBJ1-5; a weak D match, TRBD1 (6 bases). Trimming pared 7 bases from V and 6 bases from J, leaving 19 bases between. Germline CDR1 reads ENHRY; CDR2 reads SYGVKD. The CDR3 covers 15 residues. In nucleotides, the CDR3 is TGTGCCATCATTGCGGGAGGGGGGTCCACTCAGCCCCAGCATTTT. It codes for CAIIAGGGSTQPQHF.

In its sample, this clonotype was seen many times. The chain is built from TRBV5-1 and TRBJ2-1; 11 bases match TRBD1. Trimming removed 0 bases from V and 2 bases from J; junction bases left unmatched: 1. The germline V gene encodes CDR1 SGHRS and CDR2 YFSETQ. The CDR3 loop spans 16 amino acids. CDR3 amino acids: CASSLEGQGAYNEQFF. CDR3 DNA: TGCGCCAGCAGCTTGGAGGGACAGGGGGCCTACAATGAGCAGTTCTTC.

Many counts were recorded for this clonotype. This chain links TRBV6-2 or TRBV6-3 with TRBJ1-2; no clear D. The germline gives CDR1 MNHEY, CDR2 SVGEGT. This CDR3 has 14 residues. Deletions cut 2 bases from V and 8 bases from J, with 15 bases between. This chain's CDR3 is CASSYTSSQRGYTF. CDR3 DNA sequence: TGTGCCAGCAGTTACACGAGTTCCCAAAGGGGCTACACCTTC.

This clonotype was detected many times. This chain links TRBV12-3 or TRBV12-4 with TRBJ1-5; possible D gene TRBD1, 6 bases. V lost 3 bases and J 5 bases, leaving 11 bases between the germline ends. This CDR3 has 14 amino acids. The CDR3 region has the DNA TGTGCCAGCAGTTTGGGGGGGCCTCATCAGCCCCAGCATTTT. Translation: CASSLGGPHQPQHF.

V and J are TRBV6-2 or TRBV6-3 and TRBJ2-2; possibly TRBD2 for D (6 bases). The germline V gene encodes CDR1 MNHEY and CDR2 SVGEGT. Between the trimmed V and J ends, which lost 8 bases and 1 base, there was a span of 11 bases. The CDR3 is made up of 14 amino acids. This CDR3 is CASLGLLNTGELFF. The CDR3, as DNA: TGTGCCAGCTTGGGACTCCTGAACACCGGGGAGCTGTTTTTT.

This clonotype was observed a handful of times. V and J are TRBV20-1 and TRBJ1-2, with a tentative D call TRBD1 (6 bases). Germline-derived CDR1 and CDR2 are DFQATT and SNEGSKA (reference sequence). The CDR3 covers 13 residues. With 3 bases removed from V and 0 bases from J, the gap between germline ends came to 8 bases. The CDR3 nucleotides are TGCAGTGCTAGCGGACAGTCTAACTATGGCTACACCTTC. Protein: CSASGQSNYGYTF.

This clonotype was counted ten times or more. V gene TRBV28 combines with J gene TRBJ1-2; 9 bases line up with TRBD1. V lost 6 bases and J lost 7; bases outside the gene matches: 6. The germline V gene has CDR1 MDHEN and CDR2 SYDVKM. CDR3 size: 13 residues. CDR3 region: CASSPGQGPGYTF. CDR3 in DNA: TGTGCCAGCAGCCCGGGACAGGGCCCTGGCTACACCTTC.